This entry features one T cell receptor (beta chain) sequence. Its target is unknown. This specimen belongs to a study of cytomegalovirus exposure and HLA in healthy donors. 13 Jbeta primers and 60 Vbeta primers were used for the PCR. Clones were sequenced by immunoSEQ multiplex PCR, and TCRdb holds only the in-frame ones, with some missing. The data contain some 120,000 clones, around three quarters of them seen just once; the ten biggest clones take up 1%. This cohort consisted of healthy bone marrow donors. CDR3 length equals 15 residues. V shed 4 bases, J shed 2 bases, and the junction held 7 bases outside the gene matches. Germline CDR1 reads MDHEN; CDR2 reads SYDVKM. Study results and caveats: Productive status was seen about 90% or about 30% of the time for most TCR beta V segments in an earlier analysis. Later on, an analysis found that several of the most significant clusters appeared to be linked to common viral pathogens, which included parvovirus B19. The classifier reportedly diagnosed cytomegalovirus status with high sensitivity and specificity.

Sequencing used PBMCs. This clonotype was sampled from a man in his forties in good health and CMV-seronegative. The chain combines TRBV28 with TRBJ1-1; 7 bases line up with TRBD1. CDR3 in DNA: TGTGCCAGCAGTTCAGCCGGGACAGCCAACACTGAAGCTTTCTTT. This gives the protein CASSSAGTANTEAFF.